The T cell receptor (beta chain) under discussion was sequenced for a study of T cells after yellow fever vaccination. About the research overall: It was SMART-Seq v4 Ultra Low Input that prepared the fractions with low cell numbers.

Researchers made TCR cDNA using 5'RACE template switching, and this step added a universal primer site and UMIs. TCRdb re-derived calls from the 5' RACE reads in MiXCR, one entry per CDR3 protein. The top ten clones hold 0.5% to 0.6% of a sample with around 300,000 distinct CDR3 sequences, 10% to 15% of them seen once. The specimen was CD4+ T cells sorted from PBMCs, collected 45 days after the yellow fever booster vaccination. The source of this sequence is a man in his thirties or forties who received the YFV17D yellow fever vaccine.

Written as DNA, the CDR3 is TGTGCCAGCGGATTATCCTCAGGGGAGCAGTTCTTC. This gives the protein CASGLSSGEQFF. The chain combines TRBV12-3 or TRBV12-4 with TRBJ2-1; tentative D call: TRBD1 (5 bases). The ends were cut back, 8 bases at V and 10 bases at J, with 15 bases in the middle. This CDR3 has 12 amino acids.